The 16 T cell receptor beta chains below come from one sample, sequenced in a study of blood T cell repertoires in COVID-19. Method: immunoSEQ multiplex PCR; TCRdb's copy keeps in-frame clones and lacks some. The sample records roughly 200,000 clones, about 78% being singletons. What was sequenced was peripheral blood. These receptors all come from a woman in her forties or fifties with active or convalescent COVID-19.

This clone was seen only a few times. The J gene is TRBJ2-3, the V gene TRBV5-1, with 9 bases identical to TRBD2. This CDR3 spans 15 amino acids. The germline V gene has CDR1 SGHRS and CDR2 YFSETQ. V shed 1 base, J shed 1 base, and the junction held 1 base outside the gene matches. DNA for the CDR3: TGCGCCAGCAGCTTGTTAGCGGGGGGCACAGATACGCAGTATTTT. Translated, it gives CASSLLAGGTDTQYF.

This clone occurred once. This chain uses TRBV12-3 or TRBV12-4 with TRBJ1-5; weak D call: TRBD1 (5 bases). CDR3 length equals 13 residues. The V end was cut by 6 bases, the J end by 5 bases, with 11 bases between. The CDR3 DNA follows: TGTGCCAGCAGGGGGGGACGGGATCAGCCCCAGCATTTT. It is translated as CASRGGRDQPQHF.

In this sample, this clone turned up once. This chain connects TRBV7-3 to TRBJ2-3, with D perhaps TRBD2 (6 bases). The ends were cut back, 1 base at V and 4 bases at J, with 15 bases in the middle. The CDR3 consists of 16 residues. Per germline, CDR1 SGHTA and CDR2 FQGTGA. CDR3 sequence reads: CASSLNSLAKPDTQYF. The CDR3 DNA reads as TGTGCCAGCAGCTTAAACTCACTAGCTAAGCCAGATACGCAGTATTTT.

V is TRBV19 and J is TRBJ2-1, with a weak D call TRBD1 (7 bases). The CDR3 is made up of 15 amino acids. Germline CDR1 reads LNHDA; CDR2 reads SQIVND (reference sequence). V lost 7 bases and J lost 0, with 13 bases in between. The CDR3 coding sequence is TGTGCCAGTAAGGGGGGACAGAGCTCCTACAATGAGCAGTTCTTC. This translates into CASKGGQSSYNEQFF.

The gene calls are TRBV5-6 and TRBJ1-2, with no clear D. Germline assignment: CDR1 SGHDT and CDR2 YYEEEE. The CDR3 loop spans 14 amino acids. Trimming pared 0 bases from V and 8 bases from J, leaving 14 bases between. This chain's CDR3 is CASSLGPGMGGYTF. DNA for the CDR3: TGTGCCAGCAGCTTGGGTCCGGGAATGGGAGGCTACACCTTC.

The CDR3 is CASSHDRQRNTIYF. The CDR3 DNA is TGTGCCAGCAGCCACGATAGACAGAGAAACACCATATATTTT. The V call is TRBV14, the J call TRBJ1-3; possible D gene TRBD1, 5 bases. Germline lookup yields CDR1 SGHDN and CDR2 FVKESK. The length of the CDR3 is 14 residues. V lost 3 bases and J 5 bases, leaving 11 bases between the germline ends.

J is TRBJ2-1 and V is TRBV19, with a possible D match to TRBD2 (6 bases). Trimming removed 6 bases at V and 9 bases at J, with 21 bases between. Germline V gene data show CDR1 as LNHDA and CDR2 as SQIVND (reference sequence). This CDR3 has 15 amino acids. In nucleotides, the CDR3 is TGTGCCAGTAGCGGGACGGGGACTGTCAGCAGTGAGCAGTTCTTC. Its translation: CASSGTGTVSSEQFF.

Turning to this clone: At one of its ends the junction is not consistent with the germline gene, which may arise from a read error. CDR3 sequence reads: CASSLAGLAAGELFF. The CDR3 coding sequence is TGTGCTAGCAGCTTAGCCGGACTAGCGGCCGGGGAGCTGTTTTTT. The V call is TRBV7-7, the J call TRBJ2-2; 10 nucleotides agree with TRBD2. The CDR3 is 15 residues long. Per germline, CDR1 SSHAT and CDR2 FNYEAQ (reference sequence).

At least ten counts were recorded for this clone. The V and J genes are TRBV19 and TRBJ2-7, with TRBD2 matching over 9 bases. Germline V gene lookup returns CDR1 LNHDA and CDR2 SQIVND (reference sequence). The CDR3 runs to 14 residues. Losses at the gene ends were 5 bases for V and 3 bases for J; bases not matched to a gene: 5. Here the CDR3 DNA reads TGTGCCAGTAGTCTCCGGACTAGCGACTACGAGCAGTACTTC. Translating gives CASSLRTSDYEQYF.

The V call is TRBV7-9, the J call TRBJ1-1; TRBD1 agrees at 7 bases. The CDR3 runs 17 residues. V lost 0 bases to trimming and J lost 0 bases; unmatched junction nucleotides: 7. Germline V lookup: CDR1 SEHNR, CDR2 FQNEAQ (reference sequence). CDR3 DNA: TGTGCCAGCAGCTTAGCCCTTGGGGGACAGATGAACACTGAAGCTTTCTTT. It specifies CASSLALGGQMNTEAFF.

A single count supports this clone. The chain couples TRBV19 to TRBJ1-1, with TRBD1 matching 8 bases. Trimming took 7 bases from V and 5 from J; bases not matched to a gene: 9. This CDR3 has 14 amino acids. The V gene's germline CDR1 is LNHDA and CDR2 SQIVND (reference sequence). The CDR3 bases are TGTGCCAGTACCCCACAGGGGGGATGGACTGAAGCTTTCTTT. As protein: CASTPQGGWTEAFF.

The CDR3: CASLLTPLAGLTGNIQYF. CDR3 in DNA: TGTGCCAGCCTACTGACCCCGCTAGCGGGGCTCACAGGAAACATTCAGTACTTC. The J gene is TRBJ2-4, the V gene TRBV7-2; 9 bases agree with TRBD2. The CDR3 has 18 amino acids. After removal of 8 bases from V and 6 bases from J, the junction contained 20 bases not matched to a gene. Germline CDR1 is SGHTA and CDR2 is FQGNSA. The full variable domain, with the rest looked up from reference TRBV7-2 and TRBJ2-4, is GAGVSQSPSNKVTEKGKDVELRCDPISGHTALYWYRQSLGQGLEFLIYFQGNSAPDKSGLPSDRFSAERTGGSVSTLTIQRTQQEDSAVYLCASLLTPLAGLTGNIQYFGAGTRLSVL.

V usage is TRBV18 and J usage is TRBJ1-1; a weak D match, TRBD1 (6 bases). V was shortened by 5 bases and J by 2 bases, with 15 bases between the two germline ends. CDR3 length equals 15 residues. Germline CDR1 and CDR2: KGHSH and LQKENI. CDR3 region: CASSSSRGSNTEAFF. The CDR3 bases are TGTGCCAGCTCATCGTCCAGGGGTAGTAACACTGAAGCTTTCTTT.

This chain connects TRBV2 to TRBJ1-5; TRBD1 is a possible D gene (6 bases). The CDR3 covers 15 residues. Trimming removed 2 bases from V and 0 bases from J, with 8 bases in between. Germline V gene lookup returns CDR1 SNHLY and CDR2 FYNNEI. CDR3 DNA sequence: TGTGCCAGCAGTGAACGGACAGATAGCAATCAGCCCCAGCATTTT. As protein: CASSERTDSNQPQHF.

This clone was found once. The V gene is TRBV28, the J gene TRBJ2-4; 7 nucleotides match TRBD1. The CDR3 length is 16 residues. Germline V gene data show CDR1 as MDHEN and CDR2 as SYDVKM. V lost 5 bases and J lost 6; bases outside the gene matches: 13. DNA of the CDR3: TGTGCCAGCAGTCCCCCCTCGGGACAGCACCTAAACATTCAGTACTTC. Protein sequence: CASSPPSGQHLNIQYF.

The J gene is TRBJ2-7, the V gene TRBV30; no definite D call. Trimming left V 7 bases short and J 4 bases short, with 11 bases between. CDR3 length: 11 residues. Germline V lookup: CDR1 GTSNPN, CDR2 SVGIG (reference sequence). The CDR3 spells CASETLYEQYF. For the CDR3, the DNA is TGTGCCTCAGAAACGCTGTACGAGCAGTACTTC. Using reference TRBV30 and TRBJ2-7 for the parts outside the CDR3, the full variable domain is SQTIHQWPATLVQPVGSPLSLECTVEGTSNPNLYWYRQAAGRGLQLLFYSVGIGQISSEVPQNLSASRPQDRQFILSSKKLLLSDSGFYLCASETLYEQYFGPGTRLTVT.